The entry that follows covers one T cell receptor (beta chain) sequence. The antigen is unknown. This CDR3 spans 17 amino acids. The germline V gene encodes CDR1 MNHNS and CDR2 SASEGT. Trimming cost V 6 bases and J 0 bases; bases outside gene matches: 8. This sample was included in a study of blood T cells in healthy people across ages. The authors drew around 11 milliliters of peripheral blood from each donor. A J-beta primer mix and a sample-barcoded 5' primer were used in a second PCR of roughly 7 to 12 cycles. TCRdb recomputed calls from the 5' RACE reads with MiXCR, one row per CDR3 protein. Of 2 million or so distinct CDR3 sequences listed, less than 50% are singletons. General study findings and limits: From one million sequenced T cells, diversity estimates were lower bounds.

The sample consisted of blood. The chain recombines TRBV6-1 with TRBJ1-6, with 7 bases identical to TRBD1. The TCR sequence derives from a woman aged 40 to 50 in good health. In DNA form, the CDR3 reads TGTGCCAGCAGACCGGGGACAGCTCCCTCCTATAATTCACCCCTCCACTTT. Protein sequence: CASRPGTAPSYNSPLHF.